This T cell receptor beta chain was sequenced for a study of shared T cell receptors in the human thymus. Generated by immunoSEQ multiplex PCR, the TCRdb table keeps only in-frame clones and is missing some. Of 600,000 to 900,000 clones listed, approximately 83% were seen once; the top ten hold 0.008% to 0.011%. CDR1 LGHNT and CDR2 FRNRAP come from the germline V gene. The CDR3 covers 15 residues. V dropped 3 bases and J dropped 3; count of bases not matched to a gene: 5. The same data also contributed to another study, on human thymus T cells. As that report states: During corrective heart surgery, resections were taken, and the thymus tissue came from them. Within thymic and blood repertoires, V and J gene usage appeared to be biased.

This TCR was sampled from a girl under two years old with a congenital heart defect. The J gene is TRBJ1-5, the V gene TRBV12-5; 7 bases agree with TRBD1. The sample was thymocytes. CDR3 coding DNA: TGTGCTAGTGGTTTAGCAGACAGGGTCAATCAGCCCCAGCATTTT. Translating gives CASGLADRVNQPQHF.